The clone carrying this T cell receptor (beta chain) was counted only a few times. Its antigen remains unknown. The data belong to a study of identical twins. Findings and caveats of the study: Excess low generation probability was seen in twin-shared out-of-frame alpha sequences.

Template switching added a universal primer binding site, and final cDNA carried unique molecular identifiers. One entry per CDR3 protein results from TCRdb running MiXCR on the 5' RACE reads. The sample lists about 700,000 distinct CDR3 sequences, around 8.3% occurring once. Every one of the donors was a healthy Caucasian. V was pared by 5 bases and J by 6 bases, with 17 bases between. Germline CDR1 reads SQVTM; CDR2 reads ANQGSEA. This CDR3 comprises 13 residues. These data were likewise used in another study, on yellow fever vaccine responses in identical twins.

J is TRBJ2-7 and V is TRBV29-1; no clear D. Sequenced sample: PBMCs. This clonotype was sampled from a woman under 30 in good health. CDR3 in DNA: TGCAGCGTTAAACGCCAGTATTCAAGCGAGCAGTACTTC. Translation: CSVKRQYSSEQYF.